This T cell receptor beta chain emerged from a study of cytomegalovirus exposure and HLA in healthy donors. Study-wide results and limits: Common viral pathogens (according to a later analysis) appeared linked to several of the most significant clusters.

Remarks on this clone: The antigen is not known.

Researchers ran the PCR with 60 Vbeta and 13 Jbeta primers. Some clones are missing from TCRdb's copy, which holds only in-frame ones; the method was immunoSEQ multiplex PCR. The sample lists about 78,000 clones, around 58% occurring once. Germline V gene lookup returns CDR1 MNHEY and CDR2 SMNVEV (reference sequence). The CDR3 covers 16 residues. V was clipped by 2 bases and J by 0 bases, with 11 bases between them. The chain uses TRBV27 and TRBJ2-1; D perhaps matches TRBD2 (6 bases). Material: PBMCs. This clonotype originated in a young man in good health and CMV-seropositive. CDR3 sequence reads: CASSLPGTYSYNEQFF. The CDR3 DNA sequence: TGTGCCAGCAGTTTACCAGGGACTTACTCCTACAATGAGCAGTTCTTC.